A selection of T cell receptor beta chains follows, all from one sample in a study of blood T cell repertoires in COVID-19. Sequenced by immunoSEQ multiplex PCR; TCRdb stores in-frame clones only, minus some. Here the sample spans about 150,000 clones, more than 75% being singletons. Sequencing used peripheral blood. Receptors were obtained from an older man with acute or convalescent COVID-19. Each CDR3 is given with its conserved first and last residue. The D gene is left open where the match is weak. Expanded clones get a size class; other rows say once, few or many, or leave the size out.

J gene | clone size | D gene | V gene | CDR3 protein | CDR3 DNA
TRBJ1-2 | . | TRBD1 | TRBV28 | CASSSGTGGYGYTF | TGTGCCAGCAGTTCCGGGACAGGGGGCTATGGCTACACCTTC
TRBJ2-1 | . | TRBD2 | TRBV7-2 | CASSLGSGTYNEQFF | TGTGCCAGCAGCTTAGGTAGCGGGACTTACAATGAGCAGTTCTTC
TRBJ2-7 | . | TRBD1 | TRBV5-1 | CASSASGTGIHEQYF | TGCGCCAGCAGCGCCTCCGGGACAGGGATCCACGAGCAGTACTTC
TRBJ1-2 | once | . | TRBV7-2 | CASSLNREGGYTF | TGTGCCAGCAGCTTAAACAGGGAGGGGGGCTACACCTTC
TRBJ1-3 | . | . | TRBV6-1 | CASSERPSELLSGNTIYF | TGTGCCAGCAGTGAACGCCCCTCCGAGTTATTATCTGGAAACACCATATATTTT
TRBJ1-1 | . | TRBD1 | TRBV30 | CAWSPQGSTEAFF | TGTGCCTGGAGCCCACAGGGGAGCACTGAAGCTTTCTTT
TRBJ2-3 | . | TRBD2 | TRBV7-3 | CASSQGAGGSTDTQYF | TGTGCCAGCAGCCAAGGGGCGGGAGGGAGCACAGATACGCAGTATTTT
TRBJ2-1 | . | . | TRBV5-1 | CASSSGGSSYNEQFF | TGCGCCAGCAGCTCCGGGGGAAGCTCCTACAATGAGCAGTTCTTC
TRBJ1-2 | . | . | TRBV18 | CASSPPHRMGGYTF | TGTGCCAGCTCACCACCCCACAGGATGGGTGGCTACACCTTC
TRBJ2-1 | few | . | TRBV4-1 | CASSLTPTGHSRYNEQFF | TGCGCCAGCAGTCTGACTCCGACAGGACACTCTCGCTACAATGAGCAGTTCTTC
TRBJ2-4 | . | TRBD1 | TRBV7-9 | CASSFHRGRDAKNIQYF | TGTGCCAGCAGCTTTCACAGGGGGCGCGACGCCAAAAACATTCAGTACTTC
TRBJ2-5 | . | . | TRBV5-5 | CASSTLDFGTQYF | TGTGCCAGCAGCACCCTAGATTTTGGGACCCAGTACTTC
TRBJ1-1 | . | . | TRBV5-1 | CASSLQKIPDTEAFF | TGCGCCAGCAGCTTACAGAAAATTCCAGACACTGAAGCTTTCTTT
TRBJ1-2 | . | TRBD1 | TRBV6-6 | CASSSLRDRVIRYTF | TGTGCCAGCAGTTCCCTCCGGGACAGGGTTATACGCTACACCTTC
TRBJ1-5 | . | TRBD1 | TRBV20-1 | CSASITGTGGIIGNQPQHF | TGCAGTGCTAGTATTACCGGGACAGGGGGCATAATTGGCAATCAGCCCCAGCATTTT
TRBJ2-1 | . | . | TRBV6-1 | CASSEESGSYNEQFF | TGTGCCAGCAGTGAAGAAAGCGGTTCCTACAATGAGCAGTTCTTC
TRBJ1-2 | . | . | TRBV3-1/TRBV3-2 | CASSQVIGDSYGYTF | TGTGCCAGCAGCCAAGTAATAGGGGATTCGTATGGCTACACCTTC
TRBJ2-7 | . | TRBD1 | TRBV7-9 | CASSLGTGVYEQYF | TGTGCCAGCAGCTTAGGGACAGGGGTCTACGAGCAGTACTTC
TRBJ2-3 | . | . | TRBV5-6 | CASSLQGMSTDTQYF | TGTGCCAGCAGCCTGCAGGGAATGAGTACAGATACGCAGTATTTT
TRBJ2-7 | . | . | TRBV6-5 | CARPPHRRLNHEQYF | TGTGCCAGGCCACCTCATCGGAGACTCAACCACGAGCAGTACTTC
TRBJ2-7 | few | TRBD2 | TRBV28 | CASSGSGGNHEQYF | TGTGCCAGCAGTGGGTCCGGGGGGAATCACGAGCAGTACTTC
TRBJ2-6 | . | TRBD1 | TRBV7-8 | CASSPRTGLSGANVLTF | TGTGCCAGCAGCCCTCGGACAGGGCTGTCTGGGGCCAACGTCCTGACTTTC
TRBJ1-6 | . | TRBD1 | TRBV4-2 | CASSQPGQGASSPLHF | TGTGCCAGCAGCCAACCGGGACAGGGGGCTTCTTCACCCCTCCACTTT
TRBJ1-3 | . | . | TRBV20-1 | CSASMSGIFQGNTIYF | TGCAGTGCTAGTATGTCAGGGATCTTTCAGGGAAACACCATATATTTT
TRBJ1-5 | . | TRBD1 | TRBV19 | CASKGQTFNQPQHF | TGTGCCAGTAAGGGACAGACTTTCAATCAGCCCCAGCATTTT
TRBJ1-4 | once | TRBD1 | TRBV5-1 | CASSLYGTGVEKLFF | TGCGCCAGCAGCCTATACGGGACAGGGGTTGAAAAACTGTTTTTT
TRBJ2-3 | . | TRBD2 | TRBV7-2 | CASSSGSSGRAPQYF | TGTGCCAGCAGCTCCGGTTCTAGCGGGAGGGCCCCGCAGTATTTT
TRBJ1-2 | . | . | TRBV30 | CAWRGGKTGSGVRGYTF | TGTGCCTGGAGGGGGGGAAAAACAGGATCTGGGGTGCGAGGCTACACCTTC
TRBJ1-2 | . | TRBD1 | TRBV6-5 | CASNWGTGQDYGYTF | TGTGCCAGCAATTGGGGGACAGGGCAGGACTATGGCTACACCTTC
TRBJ2-5 | . | TRBD2 | TRBV7-9 | CATRRGEGGETQYF | TGTGCCACCCGGCGGGGGGAGGGCGGAGAGACCCAGTACTTC
TRBJ2-1 | . | . | TRBV11-2 | CASSLVAKNEQFF | TGTGCCAGCAGCTTGGTAGCGAAAAATGAGCAGTTCTTC
TRBJ2-7 | . | . | TRBV20-1 | CSAPQGHEQYF | TGCAGTGCTCCTCAGGGCCACGAGCAGTACTTC
TRBJ2-1 | . | TRBD2 | TRBV5-4 | CASSFGSGGTVNEQFF | TGTGCCAGCAGCTTCGGGAGCGGGGGGACGGTCAATGAGCAGTTCTTC
TRBJ1-2 | . | TRBD1 | TRBV5-4 | CASSRTGATANYGYTF | TGTGCCAGCAGCCGGACAGGGGCAACAGCTAACTATGGCTACACCTTC
TRBJ2-1 | . | TRBD2 | TRBV18 | CASSPGTSGGYEQFF | TGTGCCAGCTCTCCCGGGACTAGCGGGGGGTATGAGCAGTTCTTC
TRBJ2-2 | . | TRBD1 | TRBV2 | CASTSKIGSGTGGMTGVRTGELFF | TGTGCCAGCACCTCAAAAATAGGGTCAGGGACAGGGGGAATGACGGGTGTCAGGACCGGGGAGCTGTTTTTT
TRBJ2-1 | . | TRBD1 | TRBV10-3 | CAISYPGQGAYNEQFF | TGTGCCATCAGTTACCCGGGACAGGGGGCTTATAATGAGCAGTTCTTC
TRBJ2-5 | . | TRBD2 | TRBV11-2 | CASSLVLAGQETQYF | TGTGCCAGCAGCTTAGTTTTAGCGGGACAAGAGACCCAGTACTTC
TRBJ2-7 | . | TRBD1 | TRBV5-1 | CASSLAVAAGGNYEQYF | TGCGCCAGCAGCTTGGCTGTCGCGGCAGGGGGCAACTACGAGCAGTACTTC
TRBJ1-1 | . | . | TRBV9 | CASSVGLAGTEAFF | TGTGCCAGCAGCGTAGGCCTGGCGGGCACTGAAGCTTTCTTT
TRBJ2-7 | . | TRBD2 | TRBV7-9 | CASSLYGAGGPPYEQYF | TGTGCCAGCAGCTTATACGGGGCGGGGGGGCCCCCCTACGAGCAGTACTTC
TRBJ2-2 | once | TRBD2 | TRBV29-1 | CSVGEPGLARGGELFF | TGCAGCGTTGGGGAACCGGGACTAGCGAGAGGCGGGGAGCTGTTTTTT
TRBJ2-5 | once | TRBD2 | TRBV5-1 | CATRLAAGGIQETQYF | TGCGCCACGAGACTGGCAGCGGGGGGGATCCAAGAGACCCAGTACTTC
TRBJ2-1 | . | . | TRBV30 | CAWSYSHNEQFF | TGTGCCTGGAGTTACAGCCACAATGAGCAGTTCTTC
TRBJ2-7 | . | TRBD2 | TRBV6-5 | CASRPTGGASYEQYF | TGTGCCAGCAGGCCGACCGGGGGGGCCTCCTACGAGCAGTACTTC
TRBJ1-4 | . | TRBD1 | TRBV7-9 | CASSSRTDRVEKLFF | TGTGCCAGCAGCTCCCGAACTGACAGGGTTGAAAAACTGTTTTTT
TRBJ1-5 | . | . | TRBV6-5 | CASSYVRNQPQHF | TGTGCCAGCAGTTACGTCAGGAATCAGCCCCAGCATTTT
TRBJ2-1 | . | . | TRBV10-3 | CAISEFPQGSGSYNEQFF | TGTGCCATCAGTGAGTTCCCTCAAGGTAGCGGATCTTACAATGAGCAGTTCTTC
TRBJ2-2 | once | TRBD2 | TRBV19 | CASSIRSGGTGELFF | TGTGCCAGTAGTATTAGGAGCGGGGGGACCGGGGAGCTGTTTTTT